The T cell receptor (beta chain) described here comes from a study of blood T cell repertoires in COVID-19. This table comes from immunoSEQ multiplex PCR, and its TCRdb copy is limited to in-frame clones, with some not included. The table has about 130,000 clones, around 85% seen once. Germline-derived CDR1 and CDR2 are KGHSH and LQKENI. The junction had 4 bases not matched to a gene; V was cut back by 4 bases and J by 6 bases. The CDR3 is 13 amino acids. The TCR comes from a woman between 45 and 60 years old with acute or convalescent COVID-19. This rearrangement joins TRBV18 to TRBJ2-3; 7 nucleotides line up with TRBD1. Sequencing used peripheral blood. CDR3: CASSQGGLDTQYF. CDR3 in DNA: TGTGCCAGCTCACAAGGGGGCCTGGATACGCAGTATTTT.